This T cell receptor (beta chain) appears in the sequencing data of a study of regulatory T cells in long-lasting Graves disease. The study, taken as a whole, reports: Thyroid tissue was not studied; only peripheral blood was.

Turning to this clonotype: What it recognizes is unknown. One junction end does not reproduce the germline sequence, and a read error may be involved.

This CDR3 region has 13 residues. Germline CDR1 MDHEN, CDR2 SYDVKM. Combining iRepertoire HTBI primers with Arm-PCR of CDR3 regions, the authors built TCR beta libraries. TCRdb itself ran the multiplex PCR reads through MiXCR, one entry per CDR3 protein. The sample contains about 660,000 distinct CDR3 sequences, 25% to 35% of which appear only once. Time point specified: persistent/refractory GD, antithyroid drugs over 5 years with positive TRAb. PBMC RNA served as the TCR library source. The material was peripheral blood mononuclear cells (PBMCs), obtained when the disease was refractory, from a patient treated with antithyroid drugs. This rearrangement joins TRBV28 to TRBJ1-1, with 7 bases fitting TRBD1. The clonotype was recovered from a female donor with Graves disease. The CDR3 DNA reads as TGTGCCGGCAGACAGGGCCGGAACACTGAAGCTTTCTTT. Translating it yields CAGRQGRNTEAFF. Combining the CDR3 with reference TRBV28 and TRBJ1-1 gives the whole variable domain DVKVTQSSRYLVKRTGEKVFLECVQDMDHENMFWYRQDPGLGLRLIYFSYDVKMKEKGDIPEGYSVSREKKERFSLILESASTNQTSMYLCAGRQGRNTEAFFGQGTRLTVV.